These 14 T cell receptor beta chains came from one sample sequenced in a study of identical twins. TCRdb independently ran MiXCR on the 5' RACE reads; one entry per CDR3 protein. The repertoire holds 1.5 million to 2 million distinct CDR3 sequences, with around 33% as singletons. The material sequenced was cord blood. The receptors originated from a newborn girl in good health.

As concerns this clonotype: A much larger clone differs by one base, so this may be a read error. This chain joins TRBV27 and TRBJ2-3; weak D call: TRBD2 (6 bases). Per the germline V gene, CDR1 is MNHEY and CDR2 is SMNVEV (reference sequence). The CDR3 has 14 residues. The CDR3 bases are TGTGCCAGCAGTTTCGGGCTAGCGACAGATACGCGGTATTTT. As protein: CASSFGLATDTRYF.

The chain links TRBV12-3 or TRBV12-4 to TRBJ2-1; D is tentatively TRBD1 or TRBD2 (5 bases each). The germline V and J ends were trimmed by 3 bases and 9 bases, with 27 bases remaining between them. The CDR3 length is 18 residues. In nucleotides, the CDR3 is TGTGCCAGCAGTTTGGTCCCTCTAGGCGGGCCTCCGAGGGGTGAGCAGTTCTTC. Encoded protein: CASSLVPLGGPPRGEQFF.

This sequence joins TRBV5-5 and TRBJ1-1; 10 bases line up with TRBD1. This CDR3 comprises 17 residues. Germline loops: CDR1 SGHKS, CDR2 YYEKEE (reference sequence). With 1 base clipped from V and 1 base from J, the junction kept 7 bases outside the gene matches. In DNA, the CDR3 is TGTGCCAGCAGCTTGTCCCCGGACAGGGGGGGGAACACTGAAGCTTTCTTT. It specifies CASSLSPDRGGNTEAFF.

The chain is built from TRBV4-1 and TRBJ2-5; perhaps TRBD2 as D (5 bases). Germline V gene sequence: CDR1 MGHRA, CDR2 YSYEKL. Trimming took 1 base from V and 0 from J, leaving 15 bases between them. The CDR3 runs 17 residues. CDR3 sequence reads: CASSQGRRGMYQETQYF. The DNA for the CDR3 is TGCGCCAGCAGCCAAGGTCGCCGGGGTATGTACCAAGAGACCCAGTACTTC.

The V call is TRBV27, the J call TRBJ2-1; D remains unclear. This CDR3 comprises 15 residues. Trimming took 1 base from V and 3 from J, leaving 10 bases between them. Germline-derived CDR1 and CDR2 are MNHEY and SMNVEV (reference sequence). Here the CDR3 reads CASSLFGEVYNEQFF. DNA of the CDR3: TGTGCCAGCAGTTTATTTGGGGAAGTCTACAATGAGCAGTTCTTC.

V and J are TRBV14 and TRBJ2-3; no definite D call. The CDR3 has 17 residues. Trimming left V 0 bases short and J 0 bases short, with 13 bases between. Germline assignment: CDR1 SGHDN and CDR2 FVKESK. DNA for the CDR3: TGTGCCAGCAGCCAAGATCGGGTTTGGGTTAGCACAGATACGCAGTATTTT. It codes for CASSQDRVWVSTDTQYF.

This clonotype was observed a few times. V is TRBV12-3 or TRBV12-4 and J is TRBJ2-4; TRBD1 aligns across 7 bases. The J call may be in error: the DNA end matches TRBJ2-7 better. The CDR3 covers 16 residues. The CDR3 coding sequence is TGTGCCAGCAGTTTAGAAAGGTGGACAGGTCCATACGAGCAGTACTTC. It translates to CASSLERWTGPYEQYF.

This sequence joins TRBV4-1 and TRBJ2-2; D ambiguous. Trimming removed 1 base from V and 3 bases from J, with 6 bases in between. Germline CDR1 is MGHRA and CDR2 is YSYEKL. This CDR3 has 14 residues. The CDR3 loop reads CASSQGKYTGELFF. CDR3 bases: TGCGCCAGCAGCCAAGGAAAGTACACCGGGGAGCTGTTTTTT.

The chain carries TRBV5-1 and TRBJ2-2; TRBD1 matches 9 bases. The CDR3 runs 16 residues. Germline loops: CDR1 SGHRS, CDR2 YFSETQ. V gave up 7 bases and J gave up 8 bases; unmatched junction bases: 15. The CDR3 sequence is CASRQGTGKISGELFF. DNA for the CDR3: TGCGCCAGCCGCCAGGGGACAGGGAAGATTTCGGGGGAGCTGTTTTTT.

The V gene is TRBV20-1, the J gene TRBJ1-5; 9 bases align to TRBD1. Losses at the gene ends were 5 bases for V and 6 bases for J; bases not matched to a gene: 5. The CDR3 has 13 amino acids. Germline V gene sequence: CDR1 DFQATT, CDR2 SNEGSKA (reference sequence). CDR3 DNA sequence: TGCAGTGCTCAGGACAGGGGAGGTCAGCCCCAGCATTTT. Amino acid sequence: CSAQDRGGQPQHF.

This clonotype showed up just a few times. The rearrangement links TRBV5-1 to TRBJ1-5; D is ambiguous. CDR3 size: 14 residues. Deletions cut 4 bases from V and 3 bases from J, with 11 bases between. Germline V gives CDR1 SGHRS, CDR2 YFSETQ. The CDR3 nucleotides read TGCGCCAGCAGCCAACAGTCCAACAATCAGCCCCAGCATTTT. Protein product: CASSQQSNNQPQHF.

CDR3 sequence reads: CASSQQLNQPQHF. Here the CDR3 DNA reads TGTGCCAGCAGCCAACAGCTGAATCAGCCCCAGCATTTT. The rearrangement joins TRBV3-1 to TRBJ1-5; D remains ambiguous. Germline values: CDR1 LGHDT, CDR2 YNNKEL (reference sequence). V lost 2 bases and J lost 4, with 6 bases in between. The CDR3 sequence is 13 residues long.

The chain links TRBV5-1 to TRBJ2-6; 8 bases agree with TRBD1. In germline, CDR1 is SGHRS, CDR2 YFSETQ. Trimming removed 2 bases from V and 4 bases from J; junction bases left unmatched: 11. The CDR3 consists of 18 residues. CDR3 residues: CASSLRQGLSMGANVLTF. The CDR3 DNA sequence: TGCGCCAGCAGCTTAAGACAGGGGTTGTCTATGGGGGCCAACGTCCTGACTTTC.

About this clonotype itself: At one end the junction does not follow the germline gene, possibly because of a read error. This chain connects TRBV20-1 to TRBJ2-2; D unresolved. The CDR3 has 15 residues. Germline V lookup: CDR1 DFQATT, CDR2 SNEGSKA (reference sequence). CDR3 nucleotide sequence: TGCAGTGCTAGAGTCGGGCTGATGAACACCGTGGAGCTGTTTTTT. Translated: CSARVGLMNTVELFF.